A single sample gave rise to the 25 T cell receptor beta chains below, sequenced in a study of blood T cells in healthy people across ages. With a J-beta primer mix and a sample-barcoded 5' primer, a second PCR ran 7 to 11 cycles. TCRdb reanalysed the 5' RACE reads using MiXCR and keeps one entry per CDR3 protein. The sample contains hundreds of thousands of distinct CDR3 sequences, roughly 31% of which appear only once. Sequencing was performed on blood. The origin of the receptors is an elderly woman in good health.

The chain uses TRBV7-8 and TRBJ2-4; weak D call: TRBD1 (5 bases). Germline lookup yields CDR1 SGHVS and CDR2 FQNEAQ. The CDR3 sequence is 11 residues long. V lost 4 bases and J lost 15, with 13 bases in between. CDR3 sequence (DNA): TGTGCCAGCAGCTCTGGAGACAGTTTGTACTTC. Translation: CASSSGDSLYF. Combining the CDR3 with reference TRBV7-8 and TRBJ2-4 gives the whole variable domain GAGVSQSPRYKVAKRGQDVALRCDPISGHVSLFWYQQALGQGPEFLTYFQNEAQLDKSGLPSDRFFAERPEGSVSTLKIQRTQQEDSAVYLCASSSGDSLYFGAGTRLSVL.

This clonotype was counted at least ten times. CDR3 in DNA: TGCGCCAGCAGCCAACAAGAGGGACTTTTCAATGAGCAGTTCTTC. Translation gives CASSQQEGLFNEQFF. The V call is TRBV4-3, the J call TRBJ2-1, with D perhaps matching TRBD2 (6 bases). The CDR3 is 15 residues long. V was pared by 2 bases and J by 6 bases, with 14 bases between. Germline V lookup: CDR1 LGHNA, CDR2 YSLEER.

In this sample, this clonotype turned up many times. The rearrangement joins TRBV3-1 to TRBJ2-5; D perhaps matches TRBD1 (5 bases). This CDR3 contains 15 residues. Germline values: CDR1 LGHDT, CDR2 YNNKEL (reference sequence). Trimming left V 4 bases short and J 1 base short, with 13 bases between. This chain's CDR3 is CASSPPRGPQETQYF. CDR3 coding DNA: TGTGCCAGCAGCCCACCTAGGGGCCCCCAAGAGACCCAGTACTTC.

Only one count was recorded for this clonotype. This sequence joins TRBV5-1 and TRBJ2-3; D possibly corresponds to TRBD1 (5 bases). The CDR3 has 14 residues. Trimming cost V 6 bases and J 1 base, with 12 bases left between them. Germline V gene lookup returns CDR1 SGHRS and CDR2 YFSETQ. The CDR3 protein is CASNFGRGTDTQYF. The DNA of the CDR3 is TGCGCCAGCAACTTCGGCAGGGGCACAGATACGCAGTATTTT.

This clonotype has more than one count but fewer than ten. The chain couples TRBV6-1 to TRBJ2-7, with 9 nucleotides matching TRBD2. This CDR3 contains 15 residues. Germline loops: CDR1 MNHNS, CDR2 SASEGT. Unmatched junction bases numbered 14, after V lost 7 bases and J lost 7 bases. CDR3 sequence reads: CASIDPRGGRNEQYF. CDR3 DNA sequence: TGTGCCAGCATTGACCCGCGGGGGGGCAGGAATGAGCAGTACTTC.

This clonotype appeared many times. The chain has TRBV7-2 and TRBJ2-1; unclear D gene. The germline gives CDR1 SGHTA, CDR2 FQGNSA. Trimming stripped 4 bases from V and 6 bases from J, with 4 bases between. The CDR3 totals 11 residues. The CDR3: CASSYFNEQFF. The CDR3 DNA sequence: TGTGCCAGCAGCTATTTCAATGAGCAGTTCTTC.

This clonotype was observed a handful of times. V is TRBV6-1 and J is TRBJ1-1, with D possibly matching TRBD1 (6 bases). Per germline, CDR1 MNHNS and CDR2 SASEGT. CDR3 length equals 14 residues. V gave up 4 bases and J gave up 2 bases, with 11 bases separating them. The CDR3 DNA is TGTGCCAGCAGTGGAGAGGGGACAAACACTGAAGCTTTCTTT. Encoded protein: CASSGEGTNTEAFF.

This clonotype was counted many times. This chain uses TRBV5-4 with TRBJ2-1, with 10 bases fitting TRBD1. V was clipped by 4 bases and J by 4 bases; unmatched bases: 5. The CDR3 is made up of 15 amino acids. Germline loops: CDR1 SGHNT, CDR2 YYREEE (reference sequence). CDR3 DNA: TGTGCCAGCAGCAAGACAGGGGGCGGGTACAATGAGCAGTTCTTC. Translating it yields CASSKTGGGYNEQFF.

In its sample, this clonotype was seen a few times. At one boundary the junction diverges from the germline segment, which might be a read error. CDR3 DNA sequence: TGTGCCAGCTGCCAGGCCTCGTGGGGGGCAACAACGGGCTACAATGAGCAGTTCTTC. Amino acids: CASCQASWGATTGYNEQFF. The J gene is TRBJ2-1, the V gene TRBV4-2, with D tentatively TRBD1 or TRBD2 (6 bases each). The germline V gene has CDR1 LGHNA and CDR2 YNFKEQ. This CDR3 has 19 amino acids.

The V and J genes are TRBV28 and TRBJ2-1; 9 nucleotides align to TRBD1. Germline lookup yields CDR1 MDHEN and CDR2 SYDVKM. With 4 bases clipped from V and 1 base from J, the junction kept 11 bases outside the gene matches. The CDR3 is made up of 18 amino acids. The CDR3 DNA follows: TGTGCCAGCAGTTCCCCTTCCGGACAGGGGCCTTCCTACAATGAGCAGTTCTTC. Protein: CASSSPSGQGPSYNEQFF.

There are many counts of this clonotype. The CDR3: CASSFSGKGKTDTQYF. The CDR3 DNA reads as TGTGCCAGCAGCTTTAGTGGTAAAGGGAAAACCGATACGCAGTATTTT. The V gene is TRBV9, the J gene TRBJ2-3; D is ambiguous. Trimming pared 4 bases from V and 6 bases from J, leaving 21 bases between. Germline V gives CDR1 SGDLS, CDR2 YYNGEE. There are 16 residues in the CDR3.

CDR3 nucleotides: TGTGCCAGCAGTGGACCATCACCGGGACAATACAACACTGAAGCTTTCTTT. This gives the protein CASSGPSPGQYNTEAFF. The rearrangement joins TRBV25-1 to TRBJ1-1; D might be TRBD1 (6 bases). The V gene lost 4 bases and the J gene lost 2 bases, with 20 bases spanning the gap. Germline V gene sequence: CDR1 MGHDK, CDR2 SYGVNS. This CDR3 has 17 amino acids.

Turning to this clonotype: This may be a read error, as it is one base from a much larger clone. This chain uses TRBV30 with TRBJ2-7; no clear D. Trimming shortened V by 5 bases and J by 2 bases, and 10 bases separated the two germline ends. Germline values: CDR1 GTSNPN, CDR2 SVGIG (reference sequence). This CDR3 is 12 amino acids long. For the CDR3, the DNA is TGTGCCTGGGGATGGGCCCCCTACGAGCAGTACTTC. It yields the protein CAWGWAPYEQYF.

V is TRBV2 and J is TRBJ2-1, with 9 bases identical to TRBD2. The V and J ends lost 6 bases and 6 bases, in that order; junction bases with no gene match: 9. The CDR3 is 15 amino acids. Germline values: CDR1 SNHLY, CDR2 FYNNEI. The CDR3 DNA sequence: TGTGCCAGCAGCCAGCTAGCGGGGCTAGGCAATGAGCAGTTCTTC. Its protein is CASSQLAGLGNEQFF.

The J gene is TRBJ1-5, the V gene TRBV15, with TRBD1 matching 7 bases. Trimming removed 1 base from V and 3 bases from J; junction bases left unmatched: 3. Germline lookup yields CDR1 LNHNV and CDR2 YYDKDF (reference sequence). This CDR3 contains 15 residues. CDR3 residues: CATSRGTGDNQPQHF. DNA of the CDR3: TGTGCCACCAGCAGAGGCACAGGGGACAATCAGCCCCAGCATTTT. The whole variable domain, filled in from reference TRBV15 and TRBJ1-5, reads DAMVIQNPRYQVTQFGKPVTLSCSQTLNHNVMYWYQQKSSQAPKLLFHYYDKDFNNEADTPDNFQSRRPNTSFCFLDIRSPGLGDTAMYLCATSRGTGDNQPQHFGDGTRLSIL.

This sequence joins TRBV6-6 and TRBJ2-1; D remains unclear. The CDR3 length is 12 residues. Germline V lookup: CDR1 MNHNY, CDR2 SVGAGI (reference sequence). V was clipped by 5 bases and J by 10 bases, with 12 bases between them. CDR3 amino acids: CASSHILGEQFF. The CDR3 DNA sequence: TGTGCCAGCAGTCATATTCTGGGGGAGCAGTTCTTC.

This clonotype was detected many times. This rearrangement joins TRBV14 to TRBJ1-2; tentative D call: TRBD1 (5 bases). From germline, CDR1 is SGHDN and CDR2 FVKESK. V lost 2 bases to trimming and J lost 7 bases, with 17 bases between them. The CDR3 runs to 15 residues. CDR3 bases: TGTGCCAGCAGCCAACGAAGGGGCGCGAGCATTGGCTACACCTTC. Its protein product is CASSQRRGASIGYTF.

CDR3 protein: CASSDVTSGSYEQFF. The CDR3 region has the DNA TGTGCCAGCAGTGACGTGACTAGCGGGAGTTACGAGCAGTTCTTC. The J gene is TRBJ2-1, the V gene TRBV6-4; 12 bases match TRBD2. This CDR3 region has 15 residues. The V and J ends lost 2 bases and 10 bases, in that order; junction bases with no gene match: 6. Germline-derived CDR1 and CDR2 are MRHNA and SNTAGT.

Comments on this clonotype: This likely comes from a read error, as the CDR3 has no conserved phenylalanine or tryptophan at its end. V is TRBV7-3 and J is TRBJ2-2; no clear D. This CDR3 spans 17 amino acids. In germline, CDR1 is SGHTA, CDR2 FQGTGA. CDR3 protein: CASSPKGLGGYTGELFL. The CDR3 DNA sequence: TGTGCTAGCAGCCCAAAAGGGTTAGGCGGTTACACCGGGGAGCTGTTTTTG.

In this sample, this clonotype turned up many times. The chain links TRBV2 to TRBJ1-1; no reliable D call. Germline CDR1 SNHLY, CDR2 FYNNEI. The V end was cut by 1 base, the J end by 8 bases, with 14 bases between. The CDR3 has 14 amino acids. The chain's CDR3 is CASSEVSTKKEAFF. The CDR3 bases are TGTGCCAGCAGTGAAGTTAGCACGAAAAAGGAAGCTTTCTTT.

V usage is TRBV12-3 or TRBV12-4 and J usage is TRBJ2-1; 9 nucleotides match TRBD1. This CDR3 spans 13 amino acids. With 6 bases clipped from V and 10 bases from J, the junction kept 7 bases outside the gene matches. This CDR3 reads CASSVTGGYEQFF. The CDR3 nucleotides are TGTGCCAGCAGCGTGACAGGGGGATACGAGCAGTTCTTC.

The CDR3 spells CSARETGPAQYF. CDR3 DNA: TGCAGTGCTAGAGAGACAGGGCCGGCCCAGTACTTC. This rearrangement joins TRBV20-1 to TRBJ2-5, with 7 bases that match TRBD1. V lost 0 bases and J lost 9; bases outside the gene matches: 4. The CDR3 length is 12 residues. Germline V CDR1 and CDR2: DFQATT, SNEGSKA (reference sequence).

This chain's CDR3 is CSAGRDSSSTDTQYF. CDR3 coding DNA: TGCAGTGCCGGTAGGGACAGCTCGAGCACAGATACGCAGTATTTT. The gene calls are TRBV20-1 and TRBJ2-3, with 7 bases fitting TRBD1. The trim removed 6 bases at V and 0 bases at J, leaving 9 bases unmatched. The CDR3 totals 15 residues. CDR1 is DFQATT and CDR2 is SNEGSKA in the germline V gene (reference sequence).

Comment on this clonotype: One base away lies a much larger clone, so this may be a sequencing read error. The rearrangement uses TRBV6-2 or TRBV6-3 and TRBJ2-3; D possibly corresponds to TRBD2 (5 bases). The CDR3 has 11 residues. CDR1 and CDR2 (germline): MNHEY, SVGEGT. The ends were cut back, 6 bases at V and 11 bases at J, with 12 bases in the middle. In DNA form, the CDR3 reads TGTGCCAGCAGCCGACGGGGAAAGCAGTATTTT. Encoded protein: CASSRRGKQYF.

This clonotype was found many times. The genes are TRBV2 and TRBJ2-5; perhaps TRBD1 as D (5 bases). The CDR3 runs to 16 residues. Germline-derived CDR1 and CDR2 are SNHLY and FYNNEI. The V gene lost 3 bases and the J gene lost 0 bases, with 14 bases spanning the gap. CDR3 protein: CASSDPGWGYQETQYF. As DNA, the CDR3 is TGTGCCAGCAGTGATCCCGGCTGGGGCTACCAAGAGACCCAGTACTTC.